The subject of this entry is one T cell receptor beta chain. This sample is part of a study of blood T cell repertoires in COVID-19. On the study more broadly: Whether acute or convalescent, the COVID-19 samples came from the United States, Italy and Spain. PBMCs, B-cell-depleted T cells, or T cells provided the cDNA or gDNA that made up the material.

Original methodology: Estimated nucleated cell counts came from reference gene primer amplification. Sequencing used immunoSEQ multiplex PCR; TCRdb keeps in-frame clones, though not all of them. V, J and clone size reflect that table, while D and trimming were determined from the DNA. Of roughly 150,000 clones listed, about three quarters are singletons. In germline, CDR1 is LGHNT, CDR2 FRNRAP. The V gene lost 1 base and the J gene lost 3 bases, with 12 bases spanning the gap. The CDR3 has 15 residues. Sample: peripheral blood. The V and J genes are TRBV12-5 and TRBJ1-2, with D maybe TRBD1 (6 bases). The receptor was derived from a man aged 70 or older with acute or convalescent COVID-19. The DNA for the CDR3 is TGTGCTAGTGGTTTGGGACAGGCGAAACACTATGGCTACACCTTC. Protein sequence: CASGLGQAKHYGYTF.